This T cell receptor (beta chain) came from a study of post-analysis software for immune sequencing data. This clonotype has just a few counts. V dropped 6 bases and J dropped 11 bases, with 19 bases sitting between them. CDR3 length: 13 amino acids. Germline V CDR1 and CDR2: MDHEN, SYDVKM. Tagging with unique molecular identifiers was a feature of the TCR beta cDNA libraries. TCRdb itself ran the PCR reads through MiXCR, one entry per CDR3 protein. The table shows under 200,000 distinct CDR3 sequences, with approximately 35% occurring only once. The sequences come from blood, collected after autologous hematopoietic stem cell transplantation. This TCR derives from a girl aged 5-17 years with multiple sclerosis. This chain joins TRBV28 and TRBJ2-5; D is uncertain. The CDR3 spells CASRPTGRDEQYF. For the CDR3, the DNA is TGTGCCAGCAGGCCGACCGGAAGGGATGAGCAGTACTTC.